A single sample is the source of the 10 T cell receptor beta chains below, sequenced in a study of identical twins. TCRdb used MiXCR to reprocess the 5' RACE reads, holding one entry per CDR3 protein. The sample consists of roughly 480,000 distinct CDR3 sequences, 24% of them appearing once. These data were likewise used in another study, on T cells expressing NK-cell markers.

Input material: CD4+ T cells sorted from blood. The receptors originated from a woman aged 18-35 years in good health.

A few counts support this clonotype. This chain joins TRBV20-1 and TRBJ1-2; D is unresolved. The V and J ends lost 0 bases and 5 bases respectively, with 10 bases between them. Germline V gives CDR1 DFQATT, CDR2 SNEGSKA (reference sequence). CDR3 length: 13 residues. CDR3 DNA sequence: TGCAGTGCTAGAGATGACTCCAAGTATGGCTACACCTTC. Translating it yields CSARDDSKYGYTF.

This clonotype was found a few times. J is TRBJ1-1 and V is TRBV4-3; possibly TRBD1 for D (6 bases). The V gene's germline CDR1 is LGHNA and CDR2 YSLEER. The CDR3 sequence is 17 residues long. V gave up 4 bases and J gave up 3 bases, with 21 bases separating them. The CDR3 is CASSRGWGRGVDTEAFF. DNA for the CDR3: TGCGCCAGCAGCCGGGGATGGGGGCGTGGAGTGGACACTGAAGCTTTCTTT.

V is TRBV10-3 and J is TRBJ2-3; 8 bases match TRBD2. The V gene end was trimmed by 1 base and the J gene end by 7 bases; junction bases not matched to a gene: 16. Per germline, CDR1 ENHRY and CDR2 SYGVKD. This CDR3 region has 18 residues. The CDR3 is CAISELRTAGGSFNTQYF. DNA of the CDR3: TGTGCCATCAGTGAGTTGAGAACGGCGGGAGGTTCATTCAATACGCAGTATTTT.

The chain uses TRBV7-2 and TRBJ1-2; 8 bases are a match to TRBD1. Germline CDR1 is SGHTA and CDR2 is FQGNSA. The CDR3 length is 13 residues. J lost 8 bases, V lost 5 bases, and 7 bases had no gene match. The chain's CDR3 is CASSILRGRGYTF. The CDR3 DNA reads TGTGCCAGCAGCATCCTCAGGGGGCGCGGCTACACCTTC.

The chain employs TRBV20-1 and TRBJ2-5; D call uncertain. V dropped 1 base and J dropped 7 bases, with 13 bases sitting between them. Germline assignment: CDR1 DFQATT and CDR2 SNEGSKA (reference sequence). CDR3 length: 13 amino acids. CDR3 bases: TGCAGTGCTAGAGGTCTGGGATCCGGGACCCAGTACTTC. Its translation: CSARGLGSGTQYF.

The CDR3: CATSRVKGGNQPQHF. Here the CDR3 DNA reads TGTGCCACCAGCAGAGTAAAAGGAGGCAATCAGCCCCAGCATTTT. The chain carries TRBV15 and TRBJ1-5; D uncertain. CDR3 length: 15 residues. V shed 1 base and J shed 2 bases, with 9 bases lying between them. The germline V gene encodes CDR1 LNHNV and CDR2 YYDKDF (reference sequence).

This clonotype was detected only a few times. This rearrangement joins TRBV7-2 to TRBJ2-5; the match to TRBD1 covers 7 bases. V trimming: 1 base; J trimming: 2 bases; junction bases outside the gene matches: 7. In germline, CDR1 is SGHTA, CDR2 FQGNSA. The CDR3 covers 16 residues. In DNA, the CDR3 is TGTGCCAGCAGCTTAGAAGGGGGCACCCTACAAGAGACCCAGTACTTC. This translates into CASSLEGGTLQETQYF. The entire variable domain, with the rest obtained from reference TRBV7-2 and TRBJ2-5, is as follows: GAGVSQSPSNKVTEKGKDVELRCDPISGHTALYWYRQSLGQGLEFLIYFQGNSAPDKSGLPSDRFSAERTGGSVSTLTIQRTQQEDSAVYLCASSLEGGTLQETQYFGPGTRLLVL.

This chain joins TRBV20-1 and TRBJ2-1; 12 bases align to TRBD2. The germline V gene has CDR1 DFQATT and CDR2 SNEGSKA (reference sequence). Losses at the gene ends were 4 bases for V and 2 bases for J; bases not matched to a gene: 6. The CDR3 consists of 16 residues. The CDR3 loop is CSATSGGASTYNEQFF. The CDR3 DNA reads as TGCAGTGCTACTAGCGGGGGGGCCAGCACCTACAATGAGCAGTTCTTC.

This clonotype was detected a few times. The V and J genes are TRBV29-1 and TRBJ2-7; D call uncertain. Trimming stripped 4 bases from V and 3 bases from J, with 7 bases between. The CDR3 is made up of 11 amino acids. From germline, CDR1 is SQVTM and CDR2 ANQGSEA. The CDR3 region is CSVVTSYEQYF. In nucleotides, the CDR3 is TGCAGCGTTGTGACCAGCTACGAGCAGTACTTC.

V gene TRBV5-6 combines with J gene TRBJ2-7; D gene uncertain. This CDR3 region has 14 residues. The germline V gene encodes CDR1 SGHDT and CDR2 YYEEEE. V was cut by 1 base and J by 5 bases, with 13 bases left in between. DNA of the CDR3: TGTGCCAGCAGCTTGCTCAGGAATTCAAACGAGCAGTACTTC. This codes for CASSLLRNSNEQYF.